This is a list of T cell receptor beta chains from one sample in a study of T cell changes during pregnancy in multiple sclerosis. The repertoire was sequenced with immunoSEQ multiplex PCR; TCRdb's copy has only in-frame clones and lacks some. The sample shows some 70,000 clones, approximately 92% of them seen only once. The sample consisted of CD8+ T cells from peripheral blood mononuclear cells, taken in the third trimester of pregnancy. The receptors come from a female donor in good health, enrolled as a control in a pregnancy study. CDR3s include the opening cysteine and the closing phenylalanine or tryptophan. A D gene is named only where the DNA matches it firmly. Rows give clone size only sometimes, using once, few, many, or a class for an expanded clone.

j_call d_call clone_size v_call cdr3_nt cdr3_aa
TRBJ1-4 - - TRBV12-5 TGTGCTAGTGGTAGTCCAAAACAGGGTATTGTAGATGAAAAACTGTTTTTT CASGSPKQGIVDEKLFF
TRBJ2-1 - - TRBV4-3 TGCGCCAGCAGCCAAAGGAGGGGGCTCCGCTACAATGAGCAGTTCTTC CASSQRRGLRYNEQFF
TRBJ1-2 TRBD1 - TRBV4-3 TGCGCCAGCAGCCCCACGTATGGTACGGGACAGGGGTTCGGTCCCCTCTATGGCTACACCTTC CASSPTYGTGQGFGPLYGYTF
TRBJ1-2 TRBD1 once TRBV7-9 TGTGCCAGCAGCTTAACAGGGGATAACTATGGCTACACCTTC CASSLTGDNYGYTF
TRBJ2-3 - - TRBV27 TGTGCCAGCACCCCAGGGCGAACAGATACGCAGTATTTT CASTPGRTDTQYF
TRBJ1-4 TRBD1 - TRBV4-3 TGCGCCAGCAGCCGCGGGACAGCAACTAATGAAAAACTGTTTTTT CASSRGTATNEKLFF
TRBJ2-7 - - TRBV6-1 TGTGCCAGCAGTGAAGGAGGATGGGAAGGGGCAACCTCGTACGAGCAGTACTTC CASSEGGWEGATSYEQYF
TRBJ1-5 - - TRBV6-5 TGTGCCAGCAGTTACTCGAGGGTAGGCAATCAGCCCCAGCATTTT CASSYSRVGNQPQHF
TRBJ1-2 TRBD1 - TRBV6-5 TGTGCCAGCAGTTACTCGGGACAGGGAAAGTATGGCTACACCTTC CASSYSGQGKYGYTF
TRBJ1-6 - - TRBV21-1 TGTGCCAGCAGCAAAGCGTGGTTTTGGGGACAGCATAATTCACCCCTCCACTTT CASSKAWFWGQHNSPLHF
TRBJ2-2 TRBD1 - TRBV9 TGTGCCAGCAGCGTAGTTGGGACAGGGAACACCGGGGAGCTGTTTTTT CASSVVGTGNTGELFF
TRBJ2-7 - - TRBV13 TGTGCCAGCAGCTTAGGCGCGACAGTCTACGAGCAGTACTTC CASSLGATVYEQYF
TRBJ2-1 - - TRBV7-9 TGTGCCAGCAGCTTAGGTCTCAATGAGCAGTTCTTC CASSLGLNEQFF
TRBJ1-4 TRBD1 - TRBV13 TGTGCCAGCAGCTCCGGGACAGGTTTTCGTGAAAAACTGTTTTTT CASSSGTGFREKLFF
TRBJ2-7 TRBD1 - TRBV10-3 TGTGCCATCAGTGAACCGGGACAGGGCTCCTACGAGCAGTACTTC CAISEPGQGSYEQYF
TRBJ1-3 TRBD1 - TRBV6-1 TGTGCCAGCAGTGAAATTAGACAGGGGGCAAACACCATATATTTT CASSEIRQGANTIYF
TRBJ2-7 TRBD2 - TRBV7-8 TGTGCCAGCAGCTTAGCGCTCTCTCCGGAGCTAGCGGGGTACGAGCAGTACTTC CASSLALSPELAGYEQYF
TRBJ1-1 - - TRBV7-9 TGTGCCAGCAGCTTAGGAACGGACACTGAAGCTTTCTTT CASSLGTDTEAFF
TRBJ2-1 - - TRBV29-1 TGCAGCGCGTCGCCGGTGGATCCGGCGGAGTACAATGAGCAGTTCTTC CSASPVDPAEYNEQFF
TRBJ1-1 - - TRBV30 TGTGCCTGGAGTTCCGGGCGGGACACTGAAGCTTTCTTT CAWSSGRDTEAFF
TRBJ2-3 - - TRBV6-5 TGTGCCAGCAGTTACTCGAGTGGGGAGGATACGCAGTATTTT CASSYSSGEDTQYF
TRBJ2-7 TRBD1 - TRBV27 TGTGCCAGCAGTTTAAGGGACAGGGGCCACGAGCAGTACTTC CASSLRDRGHEQYF
TRBJ1-5 TRBD1 - TRBV9 TGTGCCAGCAGCGCGGATGGACAGGATCAGCCCCAGCATTTT CASSADGQDQPQHF
TRBJ1-1 - few TRBV30 TGTGCCTTCCTAATGAACACTGAAGCTTTCTTT CAFLMNTEAFF
TRBJ2-7 - once TRBV6-5 TGTGCCAGCAGTTTCCGCAGGGATATTCCTTACGAGCAGTACTTC CASSFRRDIPYEQYF
TRBJ1-2 - - TRBV25-1 TGTGCCAGCAGTGAATTAAACTATGGCTACACCTTC CASSELNYGYTF
TRBJ2-7 - - TRBV4-3 TGCGCCAGCAGCCAATACGGGGGTCCCTACGAGCAGTACTTC CASSQYGGPYEQYF
TRBJ2-7 - once TRBV4-3 TGCGCCAGCAGCCAAGATAGAAGCCAACTACTGGCCGAGCAGTACTTC CASSQDRSQLLAEQYF
TRBJ2-7 - - TRBV7-9 TGTGCCAGCAGCTCAGTAACTGGCAGGGTCTACGAGCAGTACTTC CASSSVTGRVYEQYF
TRBJ2-1 TRBD1 - TRBV6-4 TGTGCCAGCAGCGAGACAGGGGAAGGTGAGCAGTTCTTC CASSETGEGEQFF
TRBJ1-1 - few TRBV29-1 TGCAGCCTGAGCACTGAAGCTTTCTTT CSLSTEAFF
TRBJ2-3 TRBD2 - TRBV7-9 TGTGCCAGCAGCCTTAGGCGGGGGAGCACAGATACGCAGTATTTT CASSLRRGSTDTQYF
TRBJ1-2 - - TRBV7-8 TGTGCCAGCAGTATAGGGGGAGGGGAGGTCTACGGCTACACCTTC CASSIGGGEVYGYTF
TRBJ1-3 - - TRBV9 TGTGCCAGCAGCCTAGAGTCAGGGGCTGGAAACACCATATATTTT CASSLESGAGNTIYF
TRBJ1-4 - - TRBV19 TGTGCCAGTAGTATCATCGGTGGGGCAGGTGTTAAGGAAAAACTGTTTTTT CASSIIGGAGVKEKLFF
TRBJ2-7 - - TRBV27 TGTGCCAGCAGTTTATACGCGGATTTCGAGCAGTACTTC CASSLYADFEQYF
TRBJ2-1 - - TRBV6-5 TGTGCCAGCAGTTACTCAGAGAACAATGAGCAGTTCTTC CASSYSENNEQFF
TRBJ2-3 TRBD2 - TRBV29-1 TGCAGCGTTGAGGCTAGCGGGTGGAGCACAGATACGCAGTATTTT CSVEASGWSTDTQYF
TRBJ2-1 - - TRBV7-9 TGTGCCAGCAGCTTTTCAAGGGGCGCGTCCTACAATGAGCAGTTCTTC CASSFSRGASYNEQFF
TRBJ2-7 TRBD2 - TRBV9 TGTGCCAGCAGCGGAACTAGCGACGAGCAGTACTTC CASSGTSDEQYF
TRBJ2-4 - - TRBV19 TGTGCCAGTAGTATCCCGACAGGACCTAACATTCAGTACTTC CASSIPTGPNIQYF
TRBJ2-7 - - TRBV29-1 TGCAGCGTTGTCCGGCGGGACTACGAGCAGTACTTC CSVVRRDYEQYF
TRBJ1-5 TRBD1 - TRBV27 TGTGCCAGCAGTTTAGACAGGGGGGTCAATCAGCCCCAGCATTTT CASSLDRGVNQPQHF
TRBJ1-5 TRBD1 once TRBV2 TGTGCCAGCAGATCTCGGACAGGGCAACTTCAGCCCCAGCATTTT CASRSRTGQLQPQHF
TRBJ1-5 - - TRBV9 TGTGCCAGCAGCGTCGCAGGGGCCTCAAATCAGCCCCAGCATTTT CASSVAGASNQPQHF
TRBJ1-5 - - TRBV6-4 TGTGCCAGCAGTGACTTCGAAAGGAGTAATCAGCCCCAGCATTTT CASSDFERSNQPQHF
TRBJ1-1 TRBD1 - TRBV10-3 TGTGCCATCAGTGGGTCAGGGGGTTCGAACACTGAAGCTTTCTTT CAISGSGGSNTEAFF
TRBJ1-1 - few TRBV7-9 TGTGCCAGCAGCCCCACAGAGAACACTGAAGCTTTCTTT CASSPTENTEAFF
TRBJ1-2 - - TRBV30 TGTGCCTGGTCCTTGGGTAGGGAGGGAGACACCTTC CAWSLGREGDTF
TRBJ2-7 - - TRBV9 TGTGCCAGACACGGGTTCTACGAGCAGTACTTC CARHGFYEQYF
TRBJ1-1 - few TRBV29-1 TGCAGCGTTGAAGAGGCCCCGAACACTGAAGCTTTCTTT CSVEEAPNTEAFF
TRBJ1-6 - - TRBV4-3 TGCGCCAGCAGCCCTGACAGGAGCTATAATTCACCCCTCCACTTT CASSPDRSYNSPLHF
TRBJ1-5 TRBD1 - TRBV2 TGTGCCAGCGGGGTCCCGGGACAGGGTGTACTTTATAGCAATCAGCCCCAGCATTTT CASGVPGQGVLYSNQPQHF
TRBJ2-2 TRBD1 - TRBV10-1 TGCGCCAGCAGTGGATCCGGGACAGGGGCCGGGGAGCTGTTTTTT CASSGSGTGAGELFF
TRBJ2-1 TRBD2 - TRBV4-2 TGTGCCAGCAGCCAAGACCTAGCGGGGGTTAGCTCCTACAATGAGCAGTTCTTC CASSQDLAGVSSYNEQFF
TRBJ1-1 - - TRBV4-1 TGCGCCAGCAGCCTTACAGGGGAAGCTTTCTTT CASSLTGEAFF
TRBJ2-5 - - TRBV2 TGTGCCAGCAGTGATTACAGGGAAGAGACCCAGTACTTC CASSDYREETQYF
TRBJ2-1 - - TRBV7-2 TGTGCCAGCAGCTTAGGAGACTTTCCCCAGGAGCAGTTCTTC CASSLGDFPQEQFF
TRBJ2-6 - - TRBV15 TGTGCCACCAGCGGGCGGGGTACTGGGGCCAACGTCCTGACTTTC CATSGRGTGANVLTF